This T cell receptor (beta chain) originates from a study of blood T cells in healthy people across ages. For this clonotype: Its antigen remains unidentified.

Combining a sample-barcoded 5' primer with a J-beta primer mix, a second PCR ran for roughly 7 to 12 cycles. TCRdb redid the calling of the 5' RACE reads with MiXCR, one entry per CDR3 protein. The sample lists almost 800,000 distinct CDR3 sequences; roughly 60% were seen once. This CDR3 has 15 amino acids. Germline-derived CDR1 and CDR2 are LGHNA and YNFKEQ. The junction had 8 bases not matched to a gene; V was cut back by 7 bases and J by 3 bases. Overall study findings and caveats: Across samples, TCR beta diversity tracked strongly with naive T cell percentage. Compared with aged donors, long-lived donors showed fewer expanded clones, suggesting selection. Estimated diversity, derived from one million T cells, was regarded as an underestimate.

The rearrangement links TRBV4-2 to TRBJ2-1; TRBD1 matches 8 bases. Specimen: blood. This clonotype was obtained from a man in his thirties or forties in good health. In DNA, the CDR3 is TGTGCCAGCAACGGGGCAGGGGGCCTCTACAATGAGCAGTTCTTC. Its translation is CASNGAGGLYNEQFF.